Listed here are 23 T cell receptor beta chains from one sample, sequenced in a study of cytomegalovirus exposure and HLA in healthy donors (dated by TCRdb to about 2017). Library construction relied on the immunoSEQ multiplex PCR assay. The multiplex PCR relied on a mix of 60 forward primers for TCR Vbeta segments and 13 reverse primers for TCR Jbeta segments. TCRdb holds this immuneACCESS table with in-frame rearrangements only. Some clones are missing; in checked studies, unresolved V genes explain under half, and the rest has no known cause. For this sample there are about 120,000 clones; 70% to 80% appear just once. Roughly 11% of the sample rests with the top ten. The sample was PBMCs. These receptors all come from a woman aged 45 to 65 in good health and CMV-seropositive.

The rearrangement joins TRBV28 to TRBJ2-2; possible D gene TRBD2, 5 bases. The CDR3 runs to 15 residues. The germline V and J ends were trimmed by 3 bases and 4 bases, with 12 bases remaining between them. CDR1 and CDR2 (germline): MDHEN, SYDVKM. CDR3 sequence reads: CASSFGADLTGELFF. The DNA of the CDR3 is TGTGCCAGCAGTTTCGGAGCGGACCTCACCGGGGAGCTGTTTTTT.

V gene TRBV30 combines with J gene TRBJ1-2; tentatively, D is TRBD1 (5 bases). The V gene lost 2 bases and the J gene lost 1 base, with 8 bases spanning the gap. Germline CDR1 and CDR2: GTSNPN and SVGIG (reference sequence). The CDR3 loop spans 13 amino acids. CDR3 DNA sequence: TGTGCCTGGAGTTTCAGGGTTAACTATGGCTACACCTTC. This gives the protein CAWSFRVNYGYTF.

Concerning this clone itself: Other DNA sequences in the sample encode the same CDR3. The chain joins TRBV18 to TRBJ2-1, with a possible D match to TRBD2 (5 bases). The CDR3 runs 13 residues. V lost 6 bases to trimming and J lost 4 bases, with 10 bases between them. The germline CDR1 and CDR2 sequences are KGHSH and LQKENI. CDR3 residues: CASSPRGYNEQFF. As DNA, the CDR3 is TGTGCCAGCTCCCCTCGAGGGTACAATGAGCAGTTCTTC.

The V and J genes are TRBV27 and TRBJ1-2; TRBD1 matches at 9 bases. Germline CDR1 MNHEY, CDR2 SMNVEV (reference sequence). The CDR3 consists of 15 residues. V lost 5 bases and J lost 5; bases outside the gene matches: 9. The CDR3 nucleotides are TGTGCCAGCAGTCCCCGACAGGGGGTAACTTATGGCTACACCTTC. Its protein product is CASSPRQGVTYGYTF.

The chain uses TRBV6-1 and TRBJ1-4, with D hard to call. The CDR3 is 14 amino acids. Germline CDR1 is MNHNS and CDR2 is SASEGT. The V and J ends lost 6 bases and 17 bases respectively, with 25 bases between them. As DNA, the CDR3 is TGTGCCAGCAGACCCCAAACGGTAGAGGTCCGGCCTTTTTTT. Translation: CASRPQTVEVRPFF.

This rearrangement joins TRBV5-8 to TRBJ2-7; possibly TRBD2 for D (5 bases). Germline V lookup: CDR1 SGHTS, CDR2 YDEGEE. The CDR3 length is 11 residues. The germline V and J ends were trimmed by 5 bases and 6 bases, with 9 bases remaining between them. As DNA, the CDR3 is TGTGCCAGCAGAGGTCGGGGCGAGCAGTACTTC. As protein: CASRGRGEQYF.

This clone was seen a few times. The V call is TRBV27, the J call TRBJ1-2; the D gene is possibly TRBD1 (5 bases). The CDR3 runs to 16 residues. CDR1 and CDR2 from the germline V gene are MNHEY and SMNVEV (reference sequence). With 5 bases removed from V and 0 bases from J, the gap between germline ends came to 16 bases. The CDR3 DNA sequence: TGTGCCAGCAGTCCGCTTGGGGCAGATACTAACTATGGCTACACCTTC. Amino acid sequence: CASSPLGADTNYGYTF.

V is TRBV19 and J is TRBJ2-7, with 11 bases identical to TRBD2. J was trimmed by 3 bases and V by 4 bases; bases with no gene match: 5. This CDR3 contains 15 residues. In germline, CDR1 is LNHDA, CDR2 SQIVND (reference sequence). Here the CDR3 DNA reads TGTGCCAGTAGTAAAACTAGCGGGAGTTTCTACGAGCAGTACTTC. The encoded protein is CASSKTSGSFYEQYF.

The sample holds a few counts of this clone. The rearrangement links TRBV6-5 to TRBJ2-1; D is ambiguous. V gave up 4 bases and J gave up 4 bases, with 8 bases separating them. In germline, CDR1 is MNHEY, CDR2 SVGAGI. This CDR3 is 13 amino acids long. The CDR3 DNA reads as TGTGCCAGCAGTTCCCAGAATTACAATGAGCAGTTCTTC. This sequence encodes CASSSQNYNEQFF.

This clone was counted a few times. The chain joins TRBV5-1 to TRBJ2-3; TRBD2 matches at 9 bases. The length of the CDR3 is 16 residues. Germline CDR1 SGHRS, CDR2 YFSETQ. Trimming removed 4 bases from V and 2 bases from J; junction bases left unmatched: 8. The CDR3 region is CASSARTSGLTDTQYF. DNA of the CDR3: TGCGCCAGCAGCGCCCGCACTAGCGGGCTCACAGATACGCAGTATTTT.

CDR3 bases: TGTGCCAGCAGCTTGGATTTTAGTAACTACGAGCAGTACTTC. It translates to CASSLDFSNYEQYF. The chain is built from TRBV5-4 and TRBJ2-7; D unclear. V gave up 0 bases and J gave up 3 bases, with 10 bases separating them. Germline lookup yields CDR1 SGHNT and CDR2 YYREEE (reference sequence). The CDR3 sequence is 14 residues long.

The CDR3 protein is CASSLRDTSSYEQYF. The CDR3, as DNA: TGTGCCAGCAGCTTGAGGGACACGAGCTCCTACGAGCAGTACTTC. The chain joins TRBV5-5 to TRBJ2-7; TRBD1 might be the D (6 bases). CDR3 length: 15 residues. The V gene's germline CDR1 is SGHKS and CDR2 YYEKEE (reference sequence). V lost 1 base to trimming and J lost 0 bases, with 11 bases between them.

The CDR3 loop is CASGGGRGRDTQYF. The CDR3, as DNA: TGTGCCAGCGGCGGGGGCCGCGGGAGAGATACGCAGTATTTT. The chain employs TRBV6-1 and TRBJ2-3; D might be TRBD2 (7 bases). Trimming left V 8 bases short and J 5 bases short, with 17 bases between. The CDR3 sequence is 14 residues long. In germline, CDR1 is MNHNS, CDR2 SASEGT.

The CDR3 sequence: CAWSVRTVKHYGYTF. The CDR3 bases are TGTGCCTGGAGTGTAAGGACAGTCAAGCACTATGGCTACACCTTC. The chain carries TRBV30 and TRBJ1-2, with a tentative D call TRBD1 (6 bases). CDR3 length equals 15 residues. CDR1 is GTSNPN and CDR2 is SVGIG in the germline V gene (reference sequence). V lost 0 bases to trimming and J lost 3 bases, with 14 bases between them.

V and J are TRBV10-3 and TRBJ2-2, with TRBD2 matching 11 bases. CDR1 is ENHRY, CDR2 SYGVKD, per germline. The CDR3 is 14 amino acids. Trimming cost V 7 bases and J 4 bases; bases outside gene matches: 2. The CDR3 loop reads CAIKTSGSTGELFF. CDR3 DNA sequence: TGTGCCATCAAAACTAGCGGGAGCACCGGGGAGCTGTTTTTT.

The J gene is TRBJ2-3, the V gene TRBV7-3, with 7 bases aligning to TRBD2. The CDR3 loop spans 15 amino acids. V shed 6 bases, J shed 0 bases, and the junction held 6 bases outside the gene matches. CDR1 and CDR2 from the germline V gene are SGHTA and FQGTGA. The CDR3 reads CASSPGLGSTDTQYF. Here the CDR3 DNA reads TGTGCCAGCAGTCCCGGACTAGGGAGCACAGATACGCAGTATTTT.

CDR3 nucleotides: TGTGCCAGCAGCCAAAGCGGCGAGCAGTACTTC. This sequence encodes CASSQSGEQYF. The chain has TRBV6-5 and TRBJ2-7; D may be TRBD2 (5 bases). Per the germline V gene, CDR1 is MNHEY and CDR2 is SVGAGI. The CDR3 is made up of 11 amino acids. Trimming cost V 6 bases and J 6 bases, with 9 bases left between them.

The chain is built from TRBV5-8 and TRBJ1-5; 8 nucleotides line up with TRBD1. V lost 7 bases to trimming and J lost 3 bases; unmatched junction nucleotides: 3. CDR3 length: 13 amino acids. Germline CDR1 SGHTS, CDR2 YDEGEE. CDR3 amino acids: CASDRGVNQPQHF. CDR3 DNA: TGTGCCAGCGACAGGGGAGTCAATCAGCCCCAGCATTTT.

V is TRBV4-1 and J is TRBJ2-5; TRBD1 matches at 7 bases. J gave up 0 bases and V 5 bases, and 6 bases lay outside the gene matches. This CDR3 region has 15 residues. CDR1 is MGHRA and CDR2 is YSYEKL in the germline V gene. The CDR3: CASSITQGYQETQYF. CDR3 in DNA: TGCGCCAGCAGCATAACACAGGGGTACCAAGAGACCCAGTACTTC.

J is TRBJ2-2 and V is TRBV7-3; possible D gene TRBD2, 7 bases. CDR1 and CDR2 (germline): SGHTA, FQGTGA. This CDR3 region has 14 residues. The germline V and J ends were trimmed by 4 bases and 5 bases, with 11 bases remaining between them. CDR3 nucleotide sequence: TGTGCCAGCAGCTCACAGGGAGGGACCGGGGAGCTGTTTTTT. This encodes CASSSQGGTGELFF.

In this sample, this clone turned up once. The chain joins TRBV27 to TRBJ1-2, with TRBD1 identical over 7 bases. V lost 5 bases and J lost 4; bases outside the gene matches: 10. There are 15 residues in the CDR3. Looked up from germline, CDR1 is MNHEY and CDR2 is SMNVEV (reference sequence). This chain's CDR3 is CASSLQRGHGYGYTF. DNA for the CDR3: TGTGCCAGCAGTCTGCAAAGGGGGCACGGCTATGGCTACACCTTC.

This clone was recorded once. The chain employs TRBV9 and TRBJ1-2; D not resolved. Germline CDR1 is SGDLS and CDR2 is YYNGEE. The CDR3 spans 14 residues. The V end was cut by 3 bases, the J end by 1 base, with 10 bases between. CDR3 sequence reads: CASSALGGNYGYTF. The CDR3, as DNA: TGTGCCAGCAGCGCCCTCGGCGGTAACTATGGCTACACCTTC.

This rearrangement joins TRBV5-8 to TRBJ1-5, with D unresolved. The germline gives CDR1 SGHTS, CDR2 YDEGEE. V lost 4 bases, J lost 0 bases, and 14 bases lay in between. The CDR3 has 16 amino acids. The CDR3 DNA follows: TGTGCCAGCAGCCGAGGCTCAAGTAATAGCAATCAGCCCCAGCATTTT. Translated: CASSRGSSNSNQPQHF.